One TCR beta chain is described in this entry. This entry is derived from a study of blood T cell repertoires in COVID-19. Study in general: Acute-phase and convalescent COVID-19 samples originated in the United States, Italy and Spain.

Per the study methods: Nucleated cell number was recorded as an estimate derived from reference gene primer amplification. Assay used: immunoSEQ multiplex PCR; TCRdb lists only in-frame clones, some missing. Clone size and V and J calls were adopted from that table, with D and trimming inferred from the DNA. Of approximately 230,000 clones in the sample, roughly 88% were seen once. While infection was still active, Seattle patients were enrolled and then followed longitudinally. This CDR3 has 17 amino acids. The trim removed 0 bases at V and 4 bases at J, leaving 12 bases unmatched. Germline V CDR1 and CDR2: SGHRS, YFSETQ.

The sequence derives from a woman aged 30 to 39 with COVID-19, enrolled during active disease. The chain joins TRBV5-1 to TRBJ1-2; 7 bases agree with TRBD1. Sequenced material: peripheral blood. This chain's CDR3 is CASSLVRDRGIRYGYTF. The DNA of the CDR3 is TGCGCCAGCAGCTTGGTCCGGGACAGAGGGATCCGCTATGGCTACACCTTC. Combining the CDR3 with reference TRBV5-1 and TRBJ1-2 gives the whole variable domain KAGVTQTPRYLIKTRGQQVTLSCSPISGHRSVSWYQQTPGQGLQFLFEYFSETQRNKGNFPGRFSGRQFSNSRSEMNVSTLELGDSALYLCASSLVRDRGIRYGYTFGSGTRLTVV.